This TCR beta chain was observed in a study of shared clonotypes between healthy human individuals. The ends were cut back, 3 bases at V and 5 bases at J, with 18 bases in the middle. In germline, CDR1 is SGHVS, CDR2 FNYEAQ. The CDR3 extends over 16 amino acids. Clones were sequenced by immunoSEQ multiplex PCR, and TCRdb holds only the in-frame ones, with some missing. The sample carries about 1 million clones, approximately 68% recorded once. This rearrangement joins TRBV7-6 to TRBJ2-3; a weak D match, TRBD2 (5 bases). The sample was memory CD4+ T cells sorted from blood. Subset in this sample: CD45RA-negative fraction. The source is a man between 18 and 35 years old in good health. CDR3 amino acids: CASSLTGVLSVDTQYF. The CDR3 coding sequence is TGTGCCAGCAGCTTGACCGGGGTCCTATCCGTAGATACGCAGTATTTT.